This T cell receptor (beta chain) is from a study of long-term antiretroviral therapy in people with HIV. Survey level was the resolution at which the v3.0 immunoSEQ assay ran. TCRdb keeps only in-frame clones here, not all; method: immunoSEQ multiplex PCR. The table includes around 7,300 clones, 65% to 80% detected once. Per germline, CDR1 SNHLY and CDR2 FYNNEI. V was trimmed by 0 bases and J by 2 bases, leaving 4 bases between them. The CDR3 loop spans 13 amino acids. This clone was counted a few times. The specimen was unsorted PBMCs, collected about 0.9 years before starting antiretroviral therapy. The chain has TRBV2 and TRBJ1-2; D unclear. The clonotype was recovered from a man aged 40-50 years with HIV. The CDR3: CASSEASNYGYTF. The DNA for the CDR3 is TGTGCCAGCAGTGAAGCTTCCAACTATGGCTACACCTTC. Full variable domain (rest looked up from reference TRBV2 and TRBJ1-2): EPEVTQTPSHQVTQMGQEVILRCVPISNHLYFYWYRQILGQKVEFLVSFYNNEISEKSEIFDDQFSVERPDGSNFTLKIRSTKLEDSAMYFCASSEASNYGYTFGSGTRLTVV.